This TCR beta chain derives from a study of blood T cell repertoires in COVID-19. On the study more broadly: Whether acute or convalescent, the COVID-19 samples came from the United States, Italy and Spain. The analysed material was cDNA or gDNA that came from T cells, B-cell-depleted T cells, or PBMCs.

The CDR3 is 13 residues long. Germline V gene sequence: CDR1 KGHSH, CDR2 LQKENI. V was cut by 1 base and J by 2 bases, with 6 bases left in between. Assay used: immunoSEQ multiplex PCR; TCRdb lists only in-frame clones, some missing. In the table there are 100,000 to 130,000 clones, roughly 90% of which are singletons. The gene calls are TRBV18 and TRBJ2-7; the D is unclear. Sample: peripheral blood. This clonotype was obtained from a man in his forties with active or convalescent COVID-19. The DNA for the CDR3 is TGTGCCAGCTCACCACAAGAGACCTACGAGCAGTACTTC. This gives the protein CASSPQETYEQYF.